This TCR beta chain was sequenced in a study of OX40 agonist ivuxolimab in advanced cancers. Whole-study findings and limits: Clones of CD4+ and CD8+ blood T cells grew by week 6 at doses of 0.1 to 3.0 mg/kg.

The CDR3 is made up of 15 amino acids. V lost 0 bases to trimming and J lost 3 bases, with 8 bases between them. Germline values: CDR1 MNHEY, CDR2 SVGAGI. Sequenced by immunoSEQ multiplex PCR; TCRdb stores in-frame clones only, minus some. The sample yields around 80,000 clones, around 88% seen once. Samples were taken at baseline and on day 1 of cycles 4 and 7. Comments on this clone: Its matching antigen is unknown.

This sample comprised CD4+ or CD8+ T cells sorted from blood, obtained in a trial of the OX40 agonist ivuxolimab. The sequence was obtained from an adult with an advanced solid tumor such as melanoma, head and neck, liver or kidney cancer. The chain employs TRBV6-5 and TRBJ1-4; D remains ambiguous. CDR3 residues: CASSYSRVSNEKLFF. The CDR3 nucleotides are TGTGCCAGCAGTTACTCTAGGGTGTCTAATGAAAAACTGTTTTTT.